A selection of T cell receptor beta chains follows, all from one sample in a study of shared clonotypes between healthy human individuals. Assay: immunoSEQ multiplex PCR; the TCRdb copy retains only in-frame clones and omits some. The sample lists 640,000 or so clones, 55% to 75% occurring once. The sequencing input was memory CD4+ T cells sorted from blood. These receptor sequences come from a woman in her thirties in good health. Each CDR3 is given with its conserved first and last residue.

v_call	j_call	cdr3_aa
TRBV7-9	TRBJ2-3	CASSSTDTQYF
TRBV6-5	TRBJ2-2	CASSYAGGNTGELFF
TRBV5-1	TRBJ2-1	CASSLPTSSNEQFF
TRBV6-1	TRBJ2-7	CASTLRGHEQYF
TRBV6-5	TRBJ1-2	CASSPGPGQNYGYTF
TRBV5-4	TRBJ1-1	CASSPGGGDTEAFF
TRBV5-1	TRBJ2-2	CASSSGDATGELFF
TRBV5-1	TRBJ2-4	CASSLGDRDEGIQYF
TRBV27	TRBJ1-1	CASSLGRGTEAFF
TRBV19	TRBJ2-3	CASSIKGRRTDTQYF
TRBV19	TRBJ2-3	CASSIDSGSTDTQYF
TRBV5-6	TRBJ1-5	CASSVTGGGRNQPQHF
TRBV18	TRBJ2-7	CASSDGVNEQYF
TRBV19	TRBJ2-3	CASRLGPLEVQYF
TRBV10-2	TRBJ2-5	CASSATGRRETQYF
TRBV19	TRBJ1-2	CASSPGSHNYGYTF
TRBV12-1	TRBJ2-7	CASSFPGAPYEQYF
TRBV7-2	TRBJ1-2	CASSTRQGVSGYTF
TRBV5-1	TRBJ1-5	CASSLGAPFFSPQHF
TRBV28	TRBJ2-7	CASSWPVQYF
TRBV29-1	TRBJ2-2	CSVGDSNTGELFF
TRBV10-2	TRBJ2-1	CASRENSYNEQFF
TRBV6-5	TRBJ2-7	CASSNAYEQYF
TRBV5-1	TRBJ2-7	CASRFDGSLTYEQYF
TRBV28	TRBJ1-5	CASSPSNQPQHF
TRBV6-1	TRBJ1-5	CASSELTDSNQPQHF
TRBV30	-	CAWRIPGLGLSYEQYF
TRBV9	TRBJ2-3	CASSAGGTSKDTQYF
TRBV18	TRBJ2-1	CASSPKSSGTTVEQFF
TRBV21-1	TRBJ1-5	CASPGAQEEPQHF
TRBV11-2	TRBJ2-5	CASTRSRGGWETQYF
TRBV10-2	TRBJ2-3	CASSETSGYTDTQYF
TRBV11-3	TRBJ1-1	CASSSQGTEAFF
TRBV7-5	TRBJ1-1	CVRSAREGVTEAFF
TRBV6-1	TRBJ1-3	CASRSSGAGNTIYF
TRBV29-1	TRBJ2-1	CSVEEGPSGSPYNEQFF
TRBV6-5	TRBJ1-4	CASSLGGATNEKLFF
TRBV7-9	TRBJ2-1	CASSLAGTGLKSEQFF
TRBV5-1	TRBJ2-7	CASTQDASASYEQYF
TRBV6-1	TRBJ1-2	CASSPRGSNYGYTF
TRBV18	TRBJ1-1	CASSPASQGVVGTEAFF
TRBV6-1	TRBJ1-1	CAATRLRNTEAFF
TRBV19	TRBJ2-7	CASSIAADSYEQYF
TRBV5-8	TRBJ1-2	CASSSVTSNYGYTF
TRBV28	TRBJ2-7	CASSLTAQSYEQYF